A selection of T cell receptor beta chains follows, all from one sample in a study of T cells after yellow fever vaccination. Using its own MiXCR run on the 5' RACE reads, TCRdb lists one record per CDR3 protein. The sample has more than 300,000 distinct CDR3 sequences; 4% to 5.5% are singletons. The sample consisted of PBMCs, taken 15 days after the yellow fever booster vaccination. These receptors came from a man younger than 35 who received the YFV17D yellow fever vaccine. Each CDR3 is given with its conserved first and last residue. The D gene is left open where the match is weak. For some rows the clone size is stated as once, few or many, or as a class when expanded; others skip it.

d_call,j_call,clone_size,v_call,cdr3_nt,cdr3_aa
-,TRBJ2-2,-,TRBV4-1,TGCGCCAGCAGCCAAGATTTCGGGGAGCTGTTTTTT,CASSQDFGELFF
-,TRBJ2-2,-,TRBV7-6,TGTGCCAGCAGGCCCATCGGGATCCGGGAGCTGTTTTTT,CASRPIGIRELFF
-,TRBJ1-2,many,TRBV27,TGTGCCAGCAGTTTAAAGGGGGACTATGGCTACACCTTC,CASSLKGDYGYTF
-,TRBJ2-4,many,TRBV7-9,TGTGCCAGCAGCTTTTGGGCAGGGTTGAACAAAAACATTCAGTACTTC,CASSFWAGLNKNIQYF
-,TRBJ1-1,many,TRBV10-3,TGTGCCATCAGTGATTGGGAGAACCCGAACACTGAAGCTTTCTTT,CAISDWENPNTEAFF
-,TRBJ1-6,many,TRBV5-1,TGCGCCAGCAGCTTGGTGAGGAATTCACCCCTCCACTTT,CASSLVRNSPLHF
-,TRBJ1-2,many,TRBV5-6,TGTGCCAGCAGCTTGGCTGGGTTTGATGGCTACACCTTC,CASSLAGFDGYTF
-,TRBJ2-2,many,TRBV7-3,TGTGCCAGCAGCTCGCTGGGGAGGAACACCGGGGAGCTGTTTTTT,CASSSLGRNTGELFF
-,TRBJ1-1,many,TRBV27,TGTGCCAGCAGTCCACTTATCATCAGGGAAAAGTCCACTGAAGCTTTCTTT,CASSPLIIREKSTEAFF
-,TRBJ1-2,-,TRBV18,TGTGCCAGCTCACCACCGGGCAGACCCTATGGCTACACCTTC,CASSPPGRPYGYTF
-,TRBJ2-6,few,TRBV3-1,TGTGCCAGCAGCCAAGGGTACGCCTCCTCTGGGGCCAACGTCCTGACTTTC,CASSQGYASSGANVLTF
TRBD2,TRBJ2-7,few,TRBV5-1,TGCGCCAGCAGCTTGGATCTTCTAGCGGGGGGACCCCACGAGCAGTACTTC,CASSLDLLAGGPHEQYF
-,TRBJ1-1,-,TRBV4-1,TGCGCCAGCAGCCGCCATACTTGGAACACTGAAGCTTTCTTT,CASSRHTWNTEAFF
-,TRBJ2-4,many,TRBV12-3/TRBV12-4,TGTGCCAGCAGTTTAGGTTGGCAGGAAGGGGGTCAGTACTTC,CASSLGWQEGGQYF
-,TRBJ2-1,many,TRBV2,TGTGCCAGCAGTGTAACTATCCTCTTGAATGAGCAGTTCTTC,CASSVTILLNEQFF
-,TRBJ1-2,many,TRBV29-1,TGCAGCGTTGTAGGGGATGGCTACACCTTC,CSVVGDGYTF
TRBD1,TRBJ1-3,many,TRBV7-9,TGTGCCAGCAGCACAGGGGGAATTGGAAACACCATATATTTT,CASSTGGIGNTIYF
TRBD2,TRBJ2-5,many,TRBV6-6,TGTGCCAGCAGTTACGCACTAGCGGGGGGAATGGAGACCCAGTACTTC,CASSYALAGGMETQYF
-,TRBJ2-3,few,TRBV24-1,TGTGCCACCAGTGGCACAAGGGCAGGAACCACAGATACGCAGTATTTT,CATSGTRAGTTDTQYF
TRBD1,TRBJ1-1,few,TRBV7-9,TGTGCCAGCAGCTTGGGACAGCCCGGGTATGAAGCTTTCTTT,CASSLGQPGYEAFF
-,TRBJ1-5,few,TRBV7-6,TGTGCCAGCAGCTCAGGGGCAGTCAATCAGCCCCAGCATTTT,CASSSGAVNQPQHF
TRBD2,TRBJ2-1,-,TRBV10-3,TGTGCCATCAAACCCGGGACTAGCGGGGCAGGGCAGTTCTTC,CAIKPGTSGAGQFF
-,TRBJ2-3,many,TRBV5-1,TGCGCCAGCAGCGCCGACAGCGCCGGAGATACGCAGTATTTT,CASSADSAGDTQYF
-,TRBJ1-2,-,TRBV7-9,TGTGCCAGCAGCCCCCCTAAGGGATTGGGGGGCTACACCTTC,CASSPPKGLGGYTF